The sequence of this T cell receptor (beta chain) was determined in a study of OX40 agonist ivuxolimab in advanced cancers. TCRdb keeps only in-frame clones here, not all; method: immunoSEQ multiplex PCR. The data hold 35,000 to 55,000 clones, with 75% to 90% observed a single time. V was pared by 3 bases and J by 4 bases, with 5 bases of the junction left unmatched. Germline V gene lookup returns CDR1 MRHNA and CDR2 SNTAGT. There are 14 residues in the CDR3. The chain recombines TRBV6-4 with TRBJ1-1, with 7 nucleotides matching TRBD1. The sample in question was CD4+ or CD8+ T cells sorted from blood, obtained in a trial of the OX40 agonist ivuxolimab. The receptor was isolated from an adult with an advanced solid tumor such as melanoma, head and neck, liver or kidney cancer. CDR3 amino acids: CASSEDRVGTEAFF. The DNA for the CDR3 is TGTGCCAGCAGTGAAGACAGGGTCGGCACTGAAGCTTTCTTT.